Below are 21 T cell receptor beta chains sequenced from a single sample in a study of T-cell reconstitution after alpha-beta-depleted transplantation in children. Preparation of the TCRbeta library used unique molecular identifiers. TCRdb reanalysed the PCR reads using MiXCR and keeps one entry per CDR3 protein. The profile covers roughly 500,000 distinct CDR3 sequences, with approximately 10% appearing a single time and approximately 2% taken by the ten largest. Sequencing was performed on PBMCs, taken before TCRalphabeta/CD19-depleted stem cell transplant. The receptors here all came from a child aged 2 to 10 with inherited bone marrow failure, due to receive a stem cell transplant.

This clonotype was counted many times. The gene calls are TRBV5-1 and TRBJ1-2; D unresolved. CDR1 SGHRS and CDR2 YFSETQ come from the germline V gene. Trimming stripped 0 bases from V and 1 base from J, with 10 bases between. This CDR3 region has 15 residues. Here the CDR3 reads CASSLGDGGNYGYTF. In DNA, the CDR3 is TGCGCCAGCAGCTTGGGGGATGGTGGTAACTATGGCTACACCTTC.

This clonotype was recorded at least ten times. This chain connects TRBV27 to TRBJ2-6; D might be TRBD2 (5 bases). Trimming shortened V by 8 bases and J by 0 bases, and 14 bases separated the two germline ends. CDR3 size: 16 residues. Germline V lookup: CDR1 MNHEY, CDR2 SMNVEV (reference sequence). The CDR3 reads CASQNGVGSGANVLTF. CDR3 sequence (DNA): TGTGCCAGCCAAAACGGGGTTGGCTCTGGGGCCAACGTCCTGACTTTC.

The chain links TRBV7-9 to TRBJ2-1; 13 bases are shared with TRBD2. Germline V gene sequence: CDR1 SEHNR, CDR2 FQNEAQ (reference sequence). The V segment lost 8 bases and the J segment 9 bases; nucleotides outside the gene matches: 7. CDR3 length: 14 amino acids. The CDR3 here is CASAGTSGNTEQFF. Written as DNA, the CDR3 is TGTGCCAGCGCTGGGACTAGCGGGAATACTGAGCAGTTCTTC.

This clonotype was detected many times. The V gene is TRBV15, the J gene TRBJ2-1, with 7 bases aligning to TRBD2. CDR1 is LNHNV, CDR2 YYDKDF, per germline (reference sequence). The CDR3 sequence is 18 residues long. Trimming cost V 2 bases and J 0 bases; bases outside gene matches: 10. CDR3 DNA sequence: TGTGCCACCAGCAGAACCCTCGCTTTAGCGGGCTCCTACAATGAGCAGTTCTTC. It yields the protein CATSRTLALAGSYNEQFF.

The rearrangement joins TRBV20-1 to TRBJ2-7; a possible D gene is TRBD2 (6 bases). CDR1 and CDR2 (germline): DFQATT, SNEGSKA (reference sequence). The CDR3 length is 13 residues. V was trimmed by 3 bases and J by 2 bases, leaving 11 bases between them. CDR3 coding DNA: TGCAGTGCTAGGGCCGGGAGCCCCTACGAGCAGTACTTC. Residues: CSARAGSPYEQYF.

This clonotype was detected many times. This chain's CDR3 is CASSPTLTTINYNEQFF. CDR3 in DNA: TGCGCCAGCAGCCCGACCTTGACTACAATCAACTACAATGAGCAGTTCTTC. The V gene is TRBV5-1, the J gene TRBJ2-1, with D perhaps TRBD2 (5 bases). Germline-derived CDR1 and CDR2 are SGHRS and YFSETQ. The CDR3 is 17 amino acids. Trimming cost V 4 bases and J 3 bases, with 20 bases left between them.

This clonotype was seen at least ten times. The rearrangement joins TRBV12-3 or TRBV12-4 to TRBJ1-5; D possibly corresponds to TRBD1 (5 bases). The CDR3 spans 15 residues. Trimming cost V 7 bases and J 9 bases, with 22 bases left between them. CDR3 residues: CASKVGGQGPGPQHF. The DNA of the CDR3 is TGTGCCAGCAAAGTGGGAGGGCAGGGCCCGGGGCCCCAGCATTTT.

The rearrangement joins TRBV7-2 to TRBJ2-5, with a possible D match to TRBD1 (6 bases). The CDR3 has 15 amino acids. Germline V lookup: CDR1 SGHTA, CDR2 FQGNSA. V was trimmed by 0 bases and J by 3 bases, leaving 11 bases between them. The CDR3 loop is CASSLAGTKEETQYF. Here the CDR3 DNA reads TGTGCCAGCAGCTTAGCTGGGACAAAAGAAGAGACCCAGTACTTC. The full variable domain, with the rest looked up from reference TRBV7-2 and TRBJ2-5, is GAGVSQSPSNKVTEKGKDVELRCDPISGHTALYWYRQSLGQGLEFLIYFQGNSAPDKSGLPSDRFSAERTGGSVSTLTIQRTQQEDSAVYLCASSLAGTKEETQYFGPGTRLLVL.

This clonotype was recorded many times. The gene calls are TRBV2 and TRBJ1-5; no reliable D call. CDR3 length equals 15 residues. CDR1 and CDR2 from the germline V gene are SNHLY and FYNNEI. V lost 0 bases and J lost 0, with 6 bases in between. The CDR3 spells CASSEALYSNQPQHF. CDR3 nucleotides: TGTGCCAGCAGTGAAGCACTGTATAGCAATCAGCCCCAGCATTTT.

At least ten counts were recorded for this clonotype. V gene TRBV27 combines with J gene TRBJ2-1, with 9 nucleotides matching TRBD2. V lost 7 bases to trimming and J lost 2 bases; unmatched junction nucleotides: 3. This CDR3 is 14 amino acids long. Germline values: CDR1 MNHEY, CDR2 SMNVEV (reference sequence). The CDR3 nucleotides are TGTGCCAGCACCCCTAGCGGGACCTACAATGAGCAGTTCTTC. As protein: CASTPSGTYNEQFF.

The chain carries TRBV7-6 and TRBJ2-1; D gene uncertain. Germline V CDR1 and CDR2: SGHVS, FNYEAQ. Between the trimmed V and J ends, which lost 4 bases and 5 bases, there was a span of 18 bases. CDR3 length: 16 residues. The CDR3 here is CASSSLVGSTNNEQFF. The CDR3 DNA reads as TGTGCCAGCAGCTCGTTGGTAGGAAGCACCAACAATGAGCAGTTCTTC.

This clonotype was counted only a few times. This chain joins TRBV20-1 and TRBJ1-5, with D possibly being TRBD1 (6 bases). The CDR3 extends over 14 amino acids. V was clipped by 4 bases and J by 5 bases, with 15 bases between them. Per germline, CDR1 DFQATT and CDR2 SNEGSKA (reference sequence). The CDR3 nucleotides read TGCAGTGCTACCATAGGGGGGGAGCATCAGCCCCAGCATTTT. Amino acids: CSATIGGEHQPQHF.

V usage is TRBV7-2 and J usage is TRBJ2-1; D perhaps matches TRBD2 (5 bases). This CDR3 region has 14 residues. The V gene's germline CDR1 is SGHTA and CDR2 FQGNSA. Trimming removed 2 bases from V and 7 bases from J, with 12 bases in between. CDR3 coding DNA: TGTGCCAGCAGCTTAATGCTAGCTAGGAATGAGCAGTTCTTC. Protein sequence: CASSLMLARNEQFF.

There are many counts of this clonotype. This chain connects TRBV5-1 to TRBJ2-3; maybe TRBD1 (6 bases). The CDR3 consists of 15 residues. Trimming stripped 0 bases from V and 2 bases from J, with 10 bases between. The germline V gene has CDR1 SGHRS and CDR2 YFSETQ. CDR3 in DNA: TGCGCCAGCAGCTTGGGGACAGCGCCCACAGATACGCAGTATTTT. Its translation is CASSLGTAPTDTQYF.

Many counts were recorded for this clonotype. This chain joins TRBV7-8 and TRBJ2-7, with TRBD1 identical over 8 bases. This CDR3 is 15 amino acids long. The junction had 5 bases not matched to a gene; V was cut back by 1 base and J by 3 bases. CDR1 is SGHVS, CDR2 FQNEAQ, per germline. As DNA, the CDR3 is TGTGCCAGCAGCTTAGTAGCAGGGGGCTACTACGAGCAGTACTTC. This codes for CASSLVAGGYYEQYF. The complete variable domain, with remaining parts taken from reference TRBV7-8 and TRBJ2-7, reads GAGVSQSPRYKVAKRGQDVALRCDPISGHVSLFWYQQALGQGPEFLTYFQNEAQLDKSGLPSDRFFAERPEGSVSTLKIQRTQQEDSAVYLCASSLVAGGYYEQYFGPGTRLTVT.

This clonotype showed up just a few times. The chain has TRBV6-2 or TRBV6-3 and TRBJ2-1; D not resolved. V was trimmed by 4 bases and J by 0 bases, leaving 13 bases between them. The CDR3 is 16 residues long. Germline V CDR1 and CDR2: MNHEY, SVGEGT. CDR3 in DNA: TGTGCCAGCAGTTCGTGGGCGAGAACCTCCTACAATGAGCAGTTCTTC. It translates to CASSSWARTSYNEQFF.

This clonotype was recorded many times. The J gene is TRBJ1-2, the V gene TRBV28; 7 bases are shared with TRBD1. Germline loops: CDR1 MDHEN, CDR2 SYDVKM. Germline trimming cut 4 bases from V and 0 bases from J; bases unmatched to any gene: 8. The length of the CDR3 is 16 residues. The CDR3: CASSSDRERSNYGYTF. The CDR3 DNA reads TGTGCCAGCAGTTCTGACAGGGAGCGGTCTAACTATGGCTACACCTTC.

This clonotype was recorded once. The conserved phenylalanine or tryptophan is not found at the CDR3 terminus, so this likely reflects a read error. The chain is built from TRBV7-2 and TRBJ2-3; no clear D. The germline CDR1 and CDR2 sequences are SGHTA and FQGNSA. The CDR3 totals 13 residues. The V end was cut by 2 bases, the J end by 2 bases, with 5 bases between. CDR3 in DNA: TGTGCCAGCAGCTTATCGGCCACAGATACGCAGTATTCT. Translating it yields CASSLSATDTQYS.

This clonotype was counted between two and nine times. The J gene is TRBJ2-7, the V gene TRBV28, with 12 nucleotides matching TRBD2. Germline V gene lookup returns CDR1 MDHEN and CDR2 SYDVKM. The CDR3 sequence is 19 residues long. V dropped 10 bases and J dropped 5; count of bases not matched to a gene: 24. CDR3 nucleotides: TGTGCCACATGCATGGGACGGATAAATCTAGCGGGAGGGCCTCACGAGCAGTACTTC. Amino acids: CATCMGRINLAGGPHEQYF. The variable domain in full, with the rest retrieved from reference TRBV28 and TRBJ2-7, is DVKVTQSSRYLVKRTGEKVFLECVQDMDHENMFWYRQDPGLGLRLIYFSYDVKMKEKGDIPEGYSVSREKKERFSLILESASTNQTSMYLCATCMGRINLAGGPHEQYFGPGTRLTVT.

The sample holds many counts of this clonotype. This chain connects TRBV6-5 to TRBJ2-1; 11 bases match TRBD2. CDR3 length equals 16 residues. Germline CDR1 MNHEY, CDR2 SVGAGI. The V and J ends lost 2 bases and 4 bases, in that order; junction bases with no gene match: 4. This CDR3 is CASSYDGTSGYNEQFF. In DNA, the CDR3 is TGTGCCAGCAGTTACGACGGGACTAGCGGTTACAATGAGCAGTTCTTC.

This clonotype was seen repeatedly, ten times or more. This chain joins TRBV7-9 and TRBJ2-1; D not resolved. The germline V and J ends were trimmed by 0 bases and 5 bases, with 8 bases remaining between them. This CDR3 has 14 amino acids. The germline gives CDR1 SEHNR, CDR2 FQNEAQ (reference sequence). The CDR3 DNA follows: TGTGCCAGCAGCTTAGCGCTGACCGACAATGAGCAGTTCTTC. Translating gives CASSLALTDNEQFF.